This TCR beta chain was sequenced during a study of T cells after yellow fever vaccination. Study summary: Low-cell-number fractions were prepared with SMART-Seq v4 Ultra Low Input.

TCRdb redid the calling of the 5' RACE reads with MiXCR, one entry per CDR3 protein. Among about 220,000 distinct CDR3 sequences listed, less than 3.5% were seen once. From germline, CDR1 is MGHDK and CDR2 SYGVNS. The ends were cut back, 3 bases at V and 8 bases at J, with 10 bases in the middle. The CDR3 sequence is 13 residues long. This clonotype was observed a few times. This TCR came from a man younger than 35 who received the YFV17D yellow fever vaccine. Sequenced material: CD4+ T cells sorted from PBMCs, taken 10 days after the yellow fever booster vaccination. The chain couples TRBV25-1 to TRBJ1-4; D not resolved. DNA of the CDR3: TGTGCCAGCAGTGAGAGGGCGTGGGAAAAACTGTTTTTT. It specifies CASSERAWEKLFF.